A single sample is the source of the 9 T cell receptor beta chains below, sequenced in a study of glioma-infiltrating T cells after dendritic cell vaccination. The time point is: after dendritic cell vaccination, including at tumor progression/relapse. Some clones are missing from TCRdb's copy, which holds only in-frame ones; the method was immunoSEQ multiplex PCR. Here the sample spans some 91,000 clones, over 75% being singletons. Specimen: blood, collected after dendritic cell vaccination. Receptor source: a human donor with glioblastoma.

The J gene is TRBJ1-1, the V gene TRBV7-9; D may be TRBD1 (6 bases). The germline gives CDR1 SEHNR, CDR2 FQNEAQ (reference sequence). CDR3 length: 13 residues. V was trimmed by 4 bases and J by 1 base, leaving 7 bases between them. CDR3 DNA sequence: TGTGCCAGCAGCTCACAGGGGAACACTGAAGCTTTCTTT. Its protein product is CASSSQGNTEAFF. Drawing the rest from reference TRBV7-9 and TRBJ1-1, the complete variable domain is DTGVSQNPRHKITKRGQNVTFRCDPISEHNRLYWYRQTLGQGPEFLTYFQNEAQLEKSRLLSDRFSAERPKGSFSTLEIQRTEQGDSAMYLCASSSQGNTEAFFGQGTRLTVV.

This clone is a singleton in its sample. This chain joins TRBV6-5 and TRBJ1-4; the match to TRBD1 covers 7 bases. V lost 5 bases and J lost 11; bases outside the gene matches: 11. This CDR3 is 14 amino acids long. Germline CDR1 and CDR2: MNHEY and SVGAGI. The CDR3, as DNA: TGTGCCAGCAGTAGTCGGACAGGCTTTGGCAAACTGTTTTTT. It encodes CASSSRTGFGKLFF.

The gene calls are TRBV5-1 and TRBJ1-2; D call uncertain. Germline lookup yields CDR1 SGHRS and CDR2 YFSETQ. The CDR3 is 17 residues long. V shed 0 bases and J shed 3 bases, with 18 bases lying between them. The CDR3 spells CASSLGLDRHSDYGYTF. CDR3 sequence (DNA): TGCGCCAGCAGCTTGGGTCTGGATAGGCATAGCGACTATGGCTACACCTTC.

The rearrangement links TRBV27 to TRBJ1-4; maybe TRBD1 (6 bases). V lost 5 bases and J 6 bases, leaving 10 bases between the germline ends. Per the germline V gene, CDR1 is MNHEY and CDR2 is SMNVEV (reference sequence). The CDR3 totals 13 residues. The CDR3 sequence is CASSPDRDEKLFF. The CDR3 region has the DNA TGTGCCAGCAGTCCGGACAGAGATGAAAAACTGTTTTTT.

V usage is TRBV19 and J usage is TRBJ1-1, with D possibly being TRBD1 (6 bases). The V end was cut by 7 bases, the J end by 2 bases, with 17 bases between. CDR1 is LNHDA and CDR2 is SQIVND in the germline V gene (reference sequence). The CDR3 totals 15 residues. The CDR3 sequence: CASTHPRGGNTEAFF. In nucleotides, the CDR3 is TGTGCCAGTACCCACCCGCGCGGGGGCAACACTGAAGCTTTCTTT.

This chain uses TRBV9 with TRBJ1-6; 7 bases are shared with TRBD1. CDR3 length: 15 residues. The germline CDR1 and CDR2 sequences are SGDLS and YYNGEE. Losses at the gene ends were 0 bases for V and 7 bases for J; bases not matched to a gene: 4. CDR3 in amino acids: CASSVAGTANSPLHF. The DNA for the CDR3 is TGTGCCAGCAGCGTAGCCGGGACAGCAAATTCACCCCTCCACTTT.

Comment on this clone: Germline is not matched at one junction end, which may reflect a read error. The gene calls are TRBV6-5 and TRBJ2-3, with a weak D call TRBD2 (6 bases). Germline CDR1 MNHEY, CDR2 SVGAGI. The CDR3 spans 14 residues. The CDR3 DNA reads TGTGCCAGCACTTACCGGGGGATGACAGATACGCAGTATTTT. This codes for CASTYRGMTDTQYF.

The chain joins TRBV25-1 to TRBJ1-2; D unresolved. Trimming pared 9 bases from V and 6 bases from J, leaving 14 bases between. The CDR3 is made up of 12 amino acids. In germline, CDR1 is MGHDK, CDR2 SYGVNS. As DNA, the CDR3 is TGTGCCAGTTATACGGGGTTTCATGGCTACACCTTC. It translates to CASYTGFHGYTF.

This clone was recorded once. The chain employs TRBV6-4 and TRBJ2-3; 7 bases are a match to TRBD1. Germline CDR1 MRHNA, CDR2 SNTAGT. Trimming at V came to 4 bases and at J to 0 bases, leaving 4 bases not matched to a gene. This CDR3 has 15 residues. CDR3 in amino acids: CASSVRGLSTDTQYF. The CDR3 DNA follows: TGTGCCAGCAGTGTAAGGGGGCTAAGCACAGATACGCAGTATTTT.